These 6 T cell receptor beta chains share one sample of origin, sequenced in a study of T cell changes during pregnancy in multiple sclerosis (dated by TCRdb to about 2019). Library creation used the immunoSEQ multiplex PCR assay. TCRdb stores this immuneACCESS table with in-frame sequences only. Part of the clones is absent; in the studies checked, under half of the shortfall reflects unresolved V genes, and no reason is known for the rest. The sample table records about 21,000 clones; approximately 91% of these occur just once. Roughly 20% of the sample is in the top ten clones. Sequences were derived from CD8+ T cells from peripheral blood mononuclear cells, sampled after pregnancy. These receptors originate from a female donor in good health, enrolled as a control in a pregnancy study.

The chain links TRBV7-2 to TRBJ2-5; D may be TRBD1 (6 bases). Germline V gene sequence: CDR1 SGHTA, CDR2 FQGNSA. Trimming cost V 1 base and J 3 bases, with 6 bases left between them. CDR3 length: 13 residues. The CDR3 nucleotides read TGTGCCAGCAGCTTAGACAGGGAAGAGACCCAGTACTTC. It encodes CASSLDREETQYF.

This chain connects TRBV19 to TRBJ1-1; no firm D call. V was trimmed by 3 bases and J by 4 bases, leaving 15 bases between them. Germline V gene lookup returns CDR1 LNHDA and CDR2 SQIVND (reference sequence). The CDR3 runs to 15 residues. DNA for the CDR3: TGTGCCAGTAGTATCTCCTTGACCCCGGGCACTGAAGCTTTCTTT. Protein product: CASSISLTPGTEAFF.

The rearrangement links TRBV15 to TRBJ1-1; TRBD1 might be the D (6 bases). Between the trimmed V and J ends, which lost 2 bases and 8 bases, there was a span of 12 bases. The CDR3 length is 13 residues. CDR1 and CDR2 (germline): LNHNV, YYDKDF (reference sequence). CDR3 in amino acids: CATSRSQGQEAFF. The CDR3 DNA reads as TGTGCCACCAGCAGATCACAGGGCCAAGAAGCTTTCTTT. Variable domain in full (rest from reference TRBV15 and TRBJ1-1): DAMVIQNPRYQVTQFGKPVTLSCSQTLNHNVMYWYQQKSSQAPKLLFHYYDKDFNNEADTPDNFQSRRPNTSFCFLDIRSPGLGDTAMYLCATSRSQGQEAFFGQGTRLTVV.

The CDR3 bases are TGTGCCAGCAGCGGACAGGGTAGTGAGCAGTACTTC. Its translation: CASSGQGSEQYF. The chain is built from TRBV9 and TRBJ2-7; the match to TRBD1 covers 7 bases. The germline CDR1 and CDR2 sequences are SGDLS and YYNGEE. The CDR3 loop spans 12 amino acids. V lost 3 bases, J lost 7 bases, and 4 bases stayed unmatched.

The rearrangement joins TRBV7-8 to TRBJ2-5, with TRBD2 matching over 9 bases. The CDR3 is made up of 16 amino acids. The V and J ends lost 5 bases and 3 bases, in that order; junction bases with no gene match: 10. Germline V gene data show CDR1 as SGHVS and CDR2 as FQNEAQ. This chain's CDR3 is CASSPYPRGGEETQYF. Here the CDR3 DNA reads TGTGCCAGCAGCCCCTACCCGCGGGGGGGCGAAGAGACCCAGTACTTC. Supplemented by reference TRBV7-8 and TRBJ2-5, the full variable domain reads GAGVSQSPRYKVAKRGQDVALRCDPISGHVSLFWYQQALGQGPEFLTYFQNEAQLDKSGLPSDRFFAERPEGSVSTLKIQRTQQEDSAVYLCASSPYPRGGEETQYFGPGTRLLVL.

The chain carries TRBV5-1 and TRBJ1-2; the match to TRBD1 covers 8 bases. The CDR3 is 15 residues long. Germline CDR1 SGHRS, CDR2 YFSETQ. V lost 0 bases to trimming and J lost 4 bases; unmatched junction nucleotides: 5. The CDR3: CASSLDDGQGYGYTF. CDR3 nucleotides: TGCGCCAGCAGCTTGGATGATGGACAGGGCTATGGCTACACCTTC.